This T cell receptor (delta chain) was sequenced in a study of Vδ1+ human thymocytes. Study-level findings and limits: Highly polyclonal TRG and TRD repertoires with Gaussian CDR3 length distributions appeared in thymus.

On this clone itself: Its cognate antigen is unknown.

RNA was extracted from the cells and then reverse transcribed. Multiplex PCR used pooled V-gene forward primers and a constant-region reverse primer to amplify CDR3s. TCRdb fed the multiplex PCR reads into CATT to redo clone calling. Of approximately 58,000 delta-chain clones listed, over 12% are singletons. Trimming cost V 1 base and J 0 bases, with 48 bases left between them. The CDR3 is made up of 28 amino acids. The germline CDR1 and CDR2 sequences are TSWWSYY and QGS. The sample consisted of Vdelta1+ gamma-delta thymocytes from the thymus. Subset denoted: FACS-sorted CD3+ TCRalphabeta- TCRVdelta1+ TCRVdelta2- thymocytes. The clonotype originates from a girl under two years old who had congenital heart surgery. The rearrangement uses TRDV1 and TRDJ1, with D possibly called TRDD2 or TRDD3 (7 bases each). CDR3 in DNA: TGTGCTCTTGGGGAACCTGCTCATTCCTACCTTACTACTTACCCGTACTGGGGCCCGTCGACTAACACCGATAAACTCATCTTT. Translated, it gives CALGEPAHSYLTTYPYWGPSTNTDKLIF.